A selection of T cell receptor beta chains follows, all from one sample in a study of cytomegalovirus exposure and HLA in healthy donors. Repertoires were generated with immunoSEQ multiplex PCR, while TCRdb's copy carries only in-frame clones and drops some. Of 90,000 to 120,000 clones in the sample, roughly 72% were seen once. The sample consisted of PBMCs. Receptor source: a young woman in good health and CMV-seropositive. The CDR3 runs from the conserved cysteine through the conserved F or W. Each record gives: V gene, clone size, D gene, J gene, CDR3 DNA, CDR3 protein. A D gene is named only where the DNA matches it firmly. Size tells how often a clone was seen (once, few, many) or the class of an expanded clone, and some rows leave it out.

v_gene: TRBV29-1; abundance: -; d_gene: TRBD2; j_gene: TRBJ2-7; CDR3nt: TGCAGCGCCCAAAGCGCGATAGCGGGCAACTACGAGCAGTACTTC; CDR3aa: CSAQSAIAGNYEQYF
v_gene: TRBV30; abundance: few; d_gene: -; j_gene: TRBJ1-1; CDR3nt: TGTGCCTGGAGAGTCGGAGGGCTGCGAGCTTTCTTT; CDR3aa: CAWRVGGLRAFF
v_gene: TRBV6-4; abundance: few; d_gene: -; j_gene: TRBJ2-1; CDR3nt: TGTGCCAGCAGTGACTCGTCGGCAGCGTCCGATGAGCAGTTCTTC; CDR3aa: CASSDSSAASDEQFF
v_gene: TRBV13; abundance: -; d_gene: TRBD2; j_gene: TRBJ2-5; CDR3nt: TGTGCCAGCAGAGGAACCCAAGCGGGACCTGGGGAGACCCAGTACTTC; CDR3aa: CASRGTQAGPGETQYF
v_gene: TRBV9; abundance: -; d_gene: -; j_gene: TRBJ2-7; CDR3nt: TGTGCCAGCAGCGTAGGTGGGAGCTCCTACGAGCAGTACTTC; CDR3aa: CASSVGGSSYEQYF
v_gene: TRBV28; abundance: -; d_gene: TRBD2; j_gene: TRBJ2-1; CDR3nt: TGTGCCAGCAGAAGACCGGGACTAGCGGATGCCTACAATGAGCAGTTCTTC; CDR3aa: CASRRPGLADAYNEQFF
v_gene: TRBV9; abundance: -; d_gene: -; j_gene: TRBJ2-1; CDR3nt: TGTGCCAGCAGCGTATTGGGACAATACTACAATGAGCAGTTCTTC; CDR3aa: CASSVLGQYYNEQFF
v_gene: TRBV5-1; abundance: once; d_gene: -; j_gene: TRBJ1-2; CDR3nt: TGCGCCAGCAGGACAGATTCCAACTATGGCTACACCTTC; CDR3aa: CASRTDSNYGYTF
v_gene: TRBV10-2; abundance: -; d_gene: -; j_gene: TRBJ1-1; CDR3nt: TGCGCCAGCAGAGAACAGGGATTGAACACTGAAGCTTTCTTT; CDR3aa: CASREQGLNTEAFF
v_gene: TRBV19; abundance: -; d_gene: -; j_gene: TRBJ2-2; CDR3nt: TGTGCCAGTAGTACCCGGAACACCGGGGAGCTGTTTTTT; CDR3aa: CASSTRNTGELFF
v_gene: TRBV30; abundance: -; d_gene: -; j_gene: TRBJ1-4; CDR3nt: TGTGCCTGGAGTGTTACAGGGACTAATGAAAAACTGTTTTTT; CDR3aa: CAWSVTGTNEKLFF
v_gene: TRBV7-8; abundance: -; d_gene: -; j_gene: TRBJ2-3; CDR3nt: TGTGCCAGCAGCTTAGCCGGGTTGGTGGTAGATACGCAGTATTTT; CDR3aa: CASSLAGLVVDTQYF
v_gene: TRBV7-2; abundance: -; d_gene: -; j_gene: TRBJ1-4; CDR3nt: TGTGCCAGCAGCTACCGTGTGCAGAATGAAAAACTGTTTTTT; CDR3aa: CASSYRVQNEKLFF
v_gene: TRBV5-6; abundance: -; d_gene: TRBD2; j_gene: TRBJ2-1; CDR3nt: TGTGCCAGCAGCTGGGGGGGAGGGACCTACAATGAGCAGTTCTTC; CDR3aa: CASSWGGGTYNEQFF
v_gene: TRBV30; abundance: -; d_gene: -; j_gene: TRBJ1-1; CDR3nt: TGTGCCTGGATCCCGGGACTGGCTTTCTTT; CDR3aa: CAWIPGLAFF
v_gene: TRBV4-1; abundance: -; d_gene: -; j_gene: TRBJ1-2; CDR3nt: TGCGCCAGCAGCCAAGATAGGCGGGGAGGCCCCGGTGGCTACACCTTC; CDR3aa: CASSQDRRGGPGGYTF
v_gene: TRBV28; abundance: -; d_gene: TRBD1; j_gene: TRBJ1-2; CDR3nt: TGTGCCAGCAGTCCAGGGACAGGGAGCTATGGCTACACCTTC; CDR3aa: CASSPGTGSYGYTF
v_gene: TRBV28; abundance: -; d_gene: -; j_gene: TRBJ2-3; CDR3nt: TGTGCCAGCAGTTTAGCCACTTCAGATACGCAGTATTTT; CDR3aa: CASSLATSDTQYF
v_gene: TRBV4-1; abundance: -; d_gene: TRBD1; j_gene: TRBJ2-7; CDR3nt: TGCGCCAGCAGCCAGGGGACAGGATATTCCGAGCAGTACTTC; CDR3aa: CASSQGTGYSEQYF
v_gene: TRBV5-1; abundance: -; d_gene: -; j_gene: TRBJ2-1; CDR3nt: TGCGCCAGCAGCTATACTAGCTACAATGAGCAGTTCTTC; CDR3aa: CASSYTSYNEQFF
v_gene: TRBV28; abundance: -; d_gene: TRBD2; j_gene: TRBJ2-1; CDR3nt: TGTGCCAGCAGTTTTTTTTCTAGCGGGGTCTTCCGCTACAATGAGCAGTTCTTC; CDR3aa: CASSFFSSGVFRYNEQFF
v_gene: TRBV5-4; abundance: -; d_gene: -; j_gene: TRBJ1-3; CDR3nt: TGTGCCAGCGGAGACTCTGGAAACACCATATATTTT; CDR3aa: CASGDSGNTIYF
v_gene: TRBV28; abundance: -; d_gene: TRBD1; j_gene: TRBJ1-5; CDR3nt: TGTGCCAGCAGTTTATCTTTCGGGACAGAGGATAGCAATCAGCCCCAGCATTTT; CDR3aa: CASSLSFGTEDSNQPQHF
v_gene: TRBV5-1; abundance: few; d_gene: -; j_gene: TRBJ1-1; CDR3nt: TGCGCCAGCAGCTTGGGTTACGGGGCTGAAGCTTTCTTT; CDR3aa: CASSLGYGAEAFF
v_gene: TRBV7-6; abundance: -; d_gene: -; j_gene: TRBJ1-1; CDR3nt: TGTGCCAGCAGCCCAGAGGCCAGCTCGAACACTGAAGCTTTCTTT; CDR3aa: CASSPEASSNTEAFF
v_gene: TRBV6-5; abundance: -; d_gene: TRBD2; j_gene: TRBJ2-7; CDR3nt: TGTGCCACCAGCCGGGACTACCTATCGGAGCAGTACTTC; CDR3aa: CATSRDYLSEQYF
v_gene: TRBV28; abundance: -; d_gene: TRBD2; j_gene: TRBJ2-1; CDR3nt: TGTGCCAGCGGACGGCTCAGGCTAGCGGAGGACAATGAGCAGTTCTTC; CDR3aa: CASGRLRLAEDNEQFF
v_gene: TRBV28; abundance: -; d_gene: -; j_gene: TRBJ1-1; CDR3nt: TGTGCCAGCTATTCGGGGGTGAACACTGAAGCTTTCTTT; CDR3aa: CASYSGVNTEAFF
v_gene: TRBV2; abundance: -; d_gene: TRBD1; j_gene: TRBJ1-5; CDR3nt: TGTGCCAGCAGTGGACAGGGCATGAGTCAGCCCCAGCATTTT; CDR3aa: CASSGQGMSQPQHF
v_gene: TRBV9; abundance: -; d_gene: TRBD2; j_gene: TRBJ2-3; CDR3nt: TGTGCCAGCAACCTAGCGGGAGCAGAAACAGATACGCAGTATTTT; CDR3aa: CASNLAGAETDTQYF
v_gene: TRBV6-5; abundance: -; d_gene: TRBD1; j_gene: TRBJ2-2; CDR3nt: TGTGCCGGCAGTTTCGACAGGGTCGGGGAGCTGTTTTTT; CDR3aa: CAGSFDRVGELFF
v_gene: TRBV2; abundance: -; d_gene: -; j_gene: TRBJ1-2; CDR3nt: TGTGCCAGCAGTGAAGCGGAGGGGGGGATGGCTGGCTACACCTTC; CDR3aa: CASSEAEGGMAGYTF
v_gene: TRBV2; abundance: -; d_gene: TRBD2; j_gene: TRBJ2-5; CDR3nt: TGTGCCAGCAGGGGCAGCCTAGCGGGACAAGAGACCCAGTACTTC; CDR3aa: CASRGSLAGQETQYF
v_gene: TRBV28; abundance: -; d_gene: TRBD2; j_gene: TRBJ2-7; CDR3nt: TGTGCCAGCAGTTTACCACGGACTAGCGGGAGTCCCCACGAGCAGTACTTC; CDR3aa: CASSLPRTSGSPHEQYF
v_gene: TRBV10-3; abundance: -; d_gene: -; j_gene: TRBJ1-1; CDR3nt: TGTGCCATCAGTGAGACCCTAGGGGGGGTAGCTTTCTTT; CDR3aa: CAISETLGGVAFF
v_gene: TRBV7-9; abundance: -; d_gene: -; j_gene: TRBJ2-7; CDR3nt: TGTGCCAGCAGCCAGGACAGCAGCTCCTACGAGCAGTACTTC; CDR3aa: CASSQDSSSYEQYF
v_gene: TRBV7-6; abundance: once; d_gene: TRBD2; j_gene: TRBJ2-5; CDR3nt: TGTGCCAGCAGCTCATCGGGACTAGCGGGAGAGACCCAGTACTTC; CDR3aa: CASSSSGLAGETQYF
v_gene: TRBV4-1; abundance: -; d_gene: TRBD2; j_gene: TRBJ2-5; CDR3nt: TGCGCCAGCAGCCAGCGGGGACTACCCCAAGAGACCCAGTACTTC; CDR3aa: CASSQRGLPQETQYF
v_gene: TRBV5-6; abundance: -; d_gene: -; j_gene: TRBJ1-1; CDR3nt: TGTGCCAGCAGCTTGTCAGGCCTTGAAGCTTTCTTT; CDR3aa: CASSLSGLEAFF
v_gene: TRBV4-1; abundance: -; d_gene: -; j_gene: TRBJ2-1; CDR3nt: TGCGCCAGCAGCCAAGTTCTTGACAATGAGCAGTTCTTC; CDR3aa: CASSQVLDNEQFF
v_gene: TRBV4-2; abundance: -; d_gene: TRBD2; j_gene: TRBJ2-3; CDR3nt: TGTGCCAGCAGCCAAGGACTAGCGGGGTTCACAGATACGCAGTATTTT; CDR3aa: CASSQGLAGFTDTQYF
v_gene: TRBV30; abundance: -; d_gene: -; j_gene: TRBJ2-3; CDR3nt: TGTGCCTTAACCGGGGAGTCGGGCACAGATACGCAGTATTTT; CDR3aa: CALTGESGTDTQYF
v_gene: TRBV4-2; abundance: -; d_gene: -; j_gene: TRBJ2-7; CDR3nt: TGTGCCAGCAGCCAACCCACAGGGTACGAGCAGTACTTC; CDR3aa: CASSQPTGYEQYF
v_gene: TRBV5-1; abundance: -; d_gene: -; j_gene: TRBJ1-4; CDR3nt: TGCGCCAGCAGCTTGGCTGAAGAGGGCAGATTTAATGAAAAACTGTTTTTT; CDR3aa: CASSLAEEGRFNEKLFF
v_gene: TRBV19; abundance: -; d_gene: TRBD2; j_gene: TRBJ2-1; CDR3nt: TGTGCCAGTAGTATATTAGCGGGTAGCTCCTACAATGAGCAGTTCTTC; CDR3aa: CASSILAGSSYNEQFF
v_gene: TRBV7-8; abundance: -; d_gene: -; j_gene: TRBJ2-3; CDR3nt: TGTGCCAGCAGCTTACGCGGGGCAGCCTCGGGAGATACGCAGTATTTT; CDR3aa: CASSLRGAASGDTQYF
v_gene: TRBV4-2; abundance: -; d_gene: -; j_gene: TRBJ2-5; CDR3nt: TGTGCCAGCAGCCATGGAGGAGGGCCGGGAGAGCAAGAGACCCAGTACTTC; CDR3aa: CASSHGGGPGEQETQYF